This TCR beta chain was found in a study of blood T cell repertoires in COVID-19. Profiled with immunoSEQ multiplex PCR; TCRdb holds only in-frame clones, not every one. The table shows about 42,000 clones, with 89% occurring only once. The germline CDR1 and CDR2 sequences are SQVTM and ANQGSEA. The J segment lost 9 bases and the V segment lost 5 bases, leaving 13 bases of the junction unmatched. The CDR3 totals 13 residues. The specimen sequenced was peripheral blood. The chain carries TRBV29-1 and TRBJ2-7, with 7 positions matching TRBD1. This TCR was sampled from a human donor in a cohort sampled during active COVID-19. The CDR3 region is CSVIPGQADGQYF. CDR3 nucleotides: TGCAGCGTTATTCCAGGACAGGCGGACGGGCAGTACTTC.